These T cell receptor beta chains were read from a single sample in a study of regulatory T cells in long-lasting Graves disease. TCRdb fed the multiplex PCR reads into MiXCR, producing one record per CDR3 protein. The data hold 520,000 or so distinct CDR3 sequences, with about 11% observed a single time. This sample also belongs to another study, concerning T cells in Graves' hyperthyroidism and ophthalmopathy.

The material was peripheral blood mononuclear cells (PBMCs), obtained at new diagnosis, from a patient treated with antithyroid drugs. These receptor sequences come from a woman aged 25-40 years with Graves disease. Both conserved end residues are part of each CDR3. The D gene is left open where the match is weak. Clone size is shown for a subset of rows, as once, few, many or a class of expanded clone.

>TRBV19|many|-|TRBJ1-3|14
TGTGCCAGTAGTGGCCCGCTCTCTGGAAACACCATATATTTT
CASSGPLSGNTIYF
>TRBV20-1|-|-|TRBJ1-5|16
TGCAGTGCTCTCTACAGGGTGTCTCTCTCCAGTCAGCCCCAGCATTTT
CSALYRVSLSSQPQHF
>TRBV4-1|-|TRBD1|TRBJ1-4|17
TGCGCCAGCAGCCAAGATCCCCGGACAGGGGTTGGTGAAAAACTGTTTTTT
CASSQDPRTGVGEKLFF
>TRBV5-1|many|-|TRBJ1-1|14
TGCGCCAGCAGCTTAACGTTGTTTGGCACTGAAGCTTTCTTT
CASSLTLFGTEAFF
>TRBV19|many|-|TRBJ1-1|16
TGTGCCAGTAGTATGATGAGCCTCCCGAGGGACACTGAAGCTTTCTTT
CASSMMSLPRDTEAFF
>TRBV19|many|TRBD1|TRBJ1-5|16
TGTGCCAGTAGGGATCCGGGACAGGGGAGCAATCAGCCCCAGCATTTT
CASRDPGQGSNQPQHF
>TRBV12-3/TRBV12-4|many|-|TRBJ2-5|15
TGTGCCAGCAGTTCATTTAAGGGGAACCAAGAGACCCGGTACTTC
CASSSFKGNQETRYF
>TRBV5-5|few|-|TRBJ2-5|14
TGTGCCAGCAGTAACCCTAGCGCCCGGGAGACCCAGTACTTC
CASSNPSARETQYF
>TRBV11-2|many|-|TRBJ2-5|12
TGTGCCAGCATGGGCGACGGAGAGACCCAGTACTTC
CASMGDGETQYF
>TRBV6-1|-|TRBD2|TRBJ2-7|13
TGTGCCAGCAAGCTAGCGGGAGCCTACGAGCAGTACTTC
CASKLAGAYEQYF
>TRBV6-2/TRBV6-3|many|TRBD2|TRBJ2-1|15
TGTGCCAGCAGGATCCGACTAGCGGGCTACAATGAGCAGTTCTTC
CASRIRLAGYNEQFF
>TRBV7-9|many|-|TRBJ1-2|15
TGTGCCAGCAGCTTAGCGGAGAAAGGGGCCTATGGCTACACCTTC
CASSLAEKGAYGYTF
>TRBV15|-|-|TRBJ2-5|15
TGTGCCACCAGCGGGGGACTGCGGGGACAAGAGACCCAGTACTTC
CATSGGLRGQETQYF
>TRBV20-1|many|TRBD2|TRBJ2-1|16
TGCAGTGCTAGACCTCCACTAGCGGGAGGGCCAAATGAGCAGTTCTTC
CSARPPLAGGPNEQFF
>TRBV28|many|-|TRBJ2-7|15
TGTGCCAGCAGCCGCCCGGTCCTTCCATTCTACGAGCAGTACTTC
CASSRPVLPFYEQYF
>TRBV7-9|few|-|TRBJ2-1|12
TGTGCCAGCAGCCCTGACATCCATGAGCAGTTCTTC
CASSPDIHEQFF
>TRBV28|many|TRBD1|TRBJ1-1|12
TGTGCCAGCAAAATGACAGGGCAAAAGCTTTCTTTT
CASKMTGQKLSF
>TRBV3-1|many|-|TRBJ2-7|14
TGTGCCAGCAGCCACGGAGATCTCTCCTACGAGCAGTACTTC
CASSHGDLSYEQYF
>TRBV19|many|-|TRBJ1-5|15
TGTGCCAGCCGAACGTGGGACGTTAGCAATCAGCCCCAGCATTTT
CASRTWDVSNQPQHF
>TRBV28|few|TRBD2|TRBJ2-3|18
TGTGCCAGCAGTGGCCGATTAACATTAGCGGGAGATACAGATACGCAGTATTTT
CASSGRLTLAGDTDTQYF
>TRBV28|many|TRBD2|TRBJ2-7|14
TGTGCCACCCTGGGCGGGAGGCAGACCTACGAGCAGTACTTC
CATLGGRQTYEQYF
>TRBV20-1|few|-|TRBJ2-7|15
TGCAGTGCTAGAGGCTGGAGGAAAGCTCCCTACGAGCAGTACTTC
CSARGWRKAPYEQYF
>TRBV28|many|TRBD1|TRBJ2-1|14
TGTGCCAGCAGTCCTGGACAGGGGGCTTCCGAGCAGTTCTTC
CASSPGQGASEQFF
>TRBV20-1|few|TRBD2|TRBJ2-7|13
TGCAGTGCTTCTTCTAGCGGGGGGGATGAGCAGTACTTC
CSASSSGGDEQYF
>TRBV20-1|many|-|TRBJ1-1|12
TGCAGTGCTAGAGTACGGGCCACTGAAGCTTTCTTT
CSARVRATEAFF
>TRBV20-1|many|-|TRBJ2-1|15
TGCAGTGCTAGAGGTCCCGCGGGACCACGTCGCGAGCAGTTCTTC
CSARGPAGPRREQFF
>TRBV10-3|-|TRBD1|TRBJ2-7|13
TGTGCCATCAGTGATTCGGACAGGGACGAGCAGTACTTC
CAISDSDRDEQYF
>TRBV19|few|-|TRBJ2-5|18
TGTGCCAGTAGTATAGATGGGGAAGTAATTCCGGGTCGAGAGACCCAGTACTTC
CASSIDGEVIPGRETQYF
>TRBV9|many|TRBD2|TRBJ2-1|18
TGTGCCAGCAGCGTAGGCGGTAGCGGGAGAAGTTCCTACAATGAGCAGTTCTTC
CASSVGGSGRSSYNEQFF
>TRBV7-2|many|-|TRBJ1-6|12
TGTGCCAGCAGCTCATACGGGCTACCCCTCCACTTT
CASSSYGLPLHF
>TRBV28|many|TRBD1|TRBJ2-7|13
TGTGCCAGCAGTTTTGCAGGGGGCAACGAGCAGTACTTC
CASSFAGGNEQYF
>TRBV20-1|-|-|TRBJ2-1|15
TGCAGTGTCGCACAGGGTCCCGGGGCCTACAATGAGCAGTTCTTC
CSVAQGPGAYNEQFF
>TRBV5-5|many|-|TRBJ2-3|14
TGTGCCAGCAGCTTGGAACAGATCACAGATACGCAGTATTTT
CASSLEQITDTQYF
>TRBV5-1|many|-|TRBJ1-1|15
TGCGCCAGCAGCTTAACGGAACAGCTGAACACTGAAGCTTTCTTT
CASSLTEQLNTEAFF
>TRBV6-2/TRBV6-3|once|-|TRBJ1-5|18
TGTGCCAGCAGGATCCGGGTAAAGGCAGGCCATAGCAATCAGCCCCAGCATTTT
CASRIRVKAGHSNQPQHF
>TRBV30|few|-|TRBJ2-3|13
TGTGCCTGGAGTGTACCCCCAGCAGATACGCAGTATTTT
CAWSVPPADTQYF
>TRBV6-5|-|-|TRBJ2-1|14
TGTGCCAGCAGTTCCCGGGGCGGGGCTAATGAGCAGTTCTTC
CASSSRGGANEQFF
>TRBV12-3/TRBV12-4|many|-|TRBJ2-1|16
TGTGCCAGCAGTCCAAGTTTAGCGGTTGTCTACAATGAGCAGTTCTTC
CASSPSLAVVYNEQFF
>TRBV19|many|-|TRBJ2-6|15
TGTGCCAGTAGTATGGGGATCTCTGGGGCCAACGTCCTGACTTTC
CASSMGISGANVLTF
>TRBV5-1|many|-|TRBJ1-1|13
TGCGCCAGCAGCTTGTGGGTGGATACTGAAGCTTTCTTT
CASSLWVDTEAFF
>TRBV11-2|many|-|TRBJ1-3|19
TGTGCCAGCAGCTCCCCACGGGCGGGGGCACCTAACTCTGGAAACACCATATATTTT
CASSSPRAGAPNSGNTIYF
>TRBV3-1|few|TRBD2|TRBJ2-1|17
TGTGCCAGCAGCCAAGGACTAGCGGGAGGTACGTACAATGAGCAGTTCTTC
CASSQGLAGGTYNEQFF
>TRBV29-1|many|-|TRBJ2-5|10
TGCAGCGTTCGTCTGGGGACCCAGTACTTC
CSVRLGTQYF
>TRBV24-1|-|-|TRBJ2-5|17
TGTGCCACCAGTGACCCAGTCGCAGGGATCGCCCAAGAGACCCAGTACTTC
CATSDPVAGIAQETQYF
>TRBV12-3/TRBV12-4|many|TRBD2|TRBJ2-7|14
TGTGCCAGCAGTTTGAGCGGGAAATCCTACGAGCAGTACTTC
CASSLSGKSYEQYF
>TRBV9|-|-|TRBJ2-1|14
TGTGCCAGCAGCGTAGTTGCTGGGGCGAATGAGCAGTTCTTC
CASSVVAGANEQFF
>TRBV28|many|TRBD1|TRBJ1-1|15
TGTGCCAGCAGTAACTCCCGGGACAGCGGGGCCGAAGCTTTCTTT
CASSNSRDSGAEAFF
>TRBV6-1|many|TRBD1|TRBJ2-7|15
TGTGCCAGCAGAAAAACAGGGGTTCAAGCCTACGAGCAGTACTTC
CASRKTGVQAYEQYF
>TRBV19|-|-|TRBJ1-6|14
TGTGCCAGTAGTGGTCAGGTCGGGAATTCACCCCTCCACTTT
CASSGQVGNSPLHF
>TRBV28|many|TRBD2|TRBJ2-1|15
TGTGCCAGCAGTCCCGGGACTAGCGGGAGGGCTGGGGGGTTCTTC
CASSPGTSGRAGGFF
>TRBV2|few|TRBD2|TRBJ2-7|16
TGTGCCAGCAGTGAATTTGGGACTAGCGGGAGGGCTCCTTTGTACTTC
CASSEFGTSGRAPLYF
>TRBV2|-|-|TRBJ2-7|15
TGTGCCAGCAGAGAACGGGCGCCGGTTTCGGGGGAGCAGTACTTC
CASRERAPVSGEQYF
>TRBV6-1|many|-|TRBJ1-2|13
TGTGCCAGCAGATCAGGGTGGCTTGATGGCTACACCTTC
CASRSGWLDGYTF
>TRBV5-4|many|-|TRBJ1-2|17
TGTGCCAGCAGCTTGGCCACTTGGAGGGGTAGTCGCTATGGCTACACCTTC
CASSLATWRGSRYGYTF
>TRBV29-1|many|-|TRBJ1-1|13
TGCAGCGTTCAAAGCCAGTTGGGCACTGAAGCTTTCTTT
CSVQSQLGTEAFF
>TRBV30|many|-|TRBJ1-2|14
TGTGCCTGGAGCAGGCCGCTAGAATCCTATGGCTACACCTTC
CAWSRPLESYGYTF
>TRBV27|many|-|TRBJ2-7|15
TGTGCCAGCTGCAAGCTCAGGAGGGGTACCTACGAGCAGTACTTC
CASCKLRRGTYEQYF
>TRBV7-2|-|-|TRBJ2-7|16
TGTGCCAGCAGCTCATCGAGCGGGACAAACTCCTACGAGCAGTACTTC
CASSSSSGTNSYEQYF